This T cell receptor beta chain was documented in a study of T cell changes during pregnancy in multiple sclerosis. Libraries were prepared by immunoSEQ multiplex PCR; TCRdb keeps only in-frame clonotypes and omits some of them. The data contain 12,000 or so clones, 75% to 90% of them singletons. V shed 3 bases, J shed 2 bases, and the junction held 7 bases outside the gene matches. The CDR3 sequence is 15 residues long. Looked up from germline, CDR1 is LNHNV and CDR2 is YYDKDF (reference sequence). The clonotype was recovered from a female donor in good health, enrolled as a control in a pregnancy study. The chain couples TRBV15 to TRBJ2-7; 7 positions match TRBD1. This material consisted of CD8+ T cells from peripheral blood mononuclear cells, taken after pregnancy. The CDR3 region has the DNA TGTGCCACCAGCAGCTATACAGGGGCCACCTACGAGCAGTACTTC. Translating it yields CATSSYTGATYEQYF.